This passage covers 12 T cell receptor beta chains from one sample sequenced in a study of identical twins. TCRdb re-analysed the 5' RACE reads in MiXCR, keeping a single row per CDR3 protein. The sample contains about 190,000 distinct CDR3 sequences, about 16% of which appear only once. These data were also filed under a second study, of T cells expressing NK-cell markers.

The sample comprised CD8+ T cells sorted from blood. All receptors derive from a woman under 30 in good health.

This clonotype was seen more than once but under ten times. CDR3 residues: CASTHGGTGNEQFF. Here the CDR3 DNA reads TGCGCCAGCACCCACGGCGGGACTGGTAATGAGCAGTTCTTC. The gene calls are TRBV5-1 and TRBJ2-1, with D maybe TRBD2 (6 bases). This CDR3 contains 14 residues. Germline V lookup: CDR1 SGHRS, CDR2 YFSETQ. V was shortened by 6 bases and J by 7 bases, with 17 bases between the two germline ends.

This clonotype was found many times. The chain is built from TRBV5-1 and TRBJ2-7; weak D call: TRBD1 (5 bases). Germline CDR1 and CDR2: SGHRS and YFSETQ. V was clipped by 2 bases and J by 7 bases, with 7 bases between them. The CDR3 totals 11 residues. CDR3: CASSFKGEQYF. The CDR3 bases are TGCGCCAGCAGCTTTAAGGGGGAGCAGTACTTC.

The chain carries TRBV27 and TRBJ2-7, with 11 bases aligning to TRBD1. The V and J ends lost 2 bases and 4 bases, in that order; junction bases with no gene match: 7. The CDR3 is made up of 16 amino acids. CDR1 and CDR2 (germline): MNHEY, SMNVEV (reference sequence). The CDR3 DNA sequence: TGTGCCAGCAGTTTAGGAGGACAGGGGGCGCGGTACGAGCAGTACTTC. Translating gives CASSLGGQGARYEQYF.

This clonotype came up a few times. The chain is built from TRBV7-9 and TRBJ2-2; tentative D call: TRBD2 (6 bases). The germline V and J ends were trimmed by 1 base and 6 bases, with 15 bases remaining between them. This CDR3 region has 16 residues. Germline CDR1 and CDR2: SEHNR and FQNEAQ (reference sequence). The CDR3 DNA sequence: TGTGCCAGCAGCTTAGGGGCGGGACCAAGTGCCGGGGAGCTGTTTTTT. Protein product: CASSLGAGPSAGELFF.

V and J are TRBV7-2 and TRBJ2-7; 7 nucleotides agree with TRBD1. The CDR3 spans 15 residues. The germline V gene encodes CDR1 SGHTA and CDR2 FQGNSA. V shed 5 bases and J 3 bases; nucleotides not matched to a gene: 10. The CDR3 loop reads CASSAIRGRGYEQYF. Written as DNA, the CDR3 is TGTGCCAGCAGCGCTATTAGGGGGCGAGGCTACGAGCAGTACTTC.

Here the CDR3 reads CASTLGGNTGELFF. The CDR3 DNA reads as TGTGCCAGCACCCTAGGGGGTAACACCGGGGAGCTGTTTTTT. This chain uses TRBV12-3 or TRBV12-4 with TRBJ2-2; TRBD1 is a possible D gene (6 bases). The CDR3 is 14 amino acids. V lost 7 bases to trimming and J lost 2 bases, with 11 bases between them.

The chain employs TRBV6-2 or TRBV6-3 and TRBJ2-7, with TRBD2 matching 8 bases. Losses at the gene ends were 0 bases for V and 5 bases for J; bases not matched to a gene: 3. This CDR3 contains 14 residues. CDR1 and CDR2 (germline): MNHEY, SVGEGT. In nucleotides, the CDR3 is TGTGCCAGCAGTTACTCCCTAGCGGGTGACGAGCAGTACTTC. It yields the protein CASSYSLAGDEQYF.

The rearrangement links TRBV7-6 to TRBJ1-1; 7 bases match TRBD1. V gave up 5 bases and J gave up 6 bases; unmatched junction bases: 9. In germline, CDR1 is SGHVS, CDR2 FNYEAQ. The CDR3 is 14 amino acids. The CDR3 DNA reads TGTGCCAGCAGCCAGACAGGGCGGAGGGCTGAAGCTTTCTTT. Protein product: CASSQTGRRAEAFF.

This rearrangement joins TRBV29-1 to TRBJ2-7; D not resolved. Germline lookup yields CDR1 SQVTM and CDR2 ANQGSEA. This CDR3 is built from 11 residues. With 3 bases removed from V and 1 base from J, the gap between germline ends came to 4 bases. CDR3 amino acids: CSVEGSYEQYF. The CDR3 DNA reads TGCAGCGTTGAGGGGTCCTACGAGCAGTACTTC.

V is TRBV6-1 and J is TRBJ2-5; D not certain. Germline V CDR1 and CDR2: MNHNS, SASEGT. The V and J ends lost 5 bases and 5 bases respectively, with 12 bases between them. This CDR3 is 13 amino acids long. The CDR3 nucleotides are TGTGCCAGCAGTCAGACCCTACGGGAGACCCAGTACTTC. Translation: CASSQTLRETQYF.

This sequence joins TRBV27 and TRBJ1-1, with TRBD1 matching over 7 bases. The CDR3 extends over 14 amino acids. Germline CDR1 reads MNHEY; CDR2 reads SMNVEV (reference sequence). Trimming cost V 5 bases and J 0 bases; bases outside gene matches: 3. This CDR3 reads CASSRGQLNTEAFF. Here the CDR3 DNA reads TGTGCCAGCAGTAGGGGACAGTTGAACACTGAAGCTTTCTTT.

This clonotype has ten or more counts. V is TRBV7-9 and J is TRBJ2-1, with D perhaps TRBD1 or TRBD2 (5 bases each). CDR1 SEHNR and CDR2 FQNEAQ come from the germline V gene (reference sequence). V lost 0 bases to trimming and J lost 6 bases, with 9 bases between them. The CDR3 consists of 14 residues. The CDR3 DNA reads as TGTGCCAGCAGCTTAGCGCTGGGGGTCAATGAGCAGTTCTTC. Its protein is CASSLALGVNEQFF.